This T cell receptor beta chain came from a study of T cell repertoires in cytomegalovirus infection (dated by TCRdb to the late 2010s). With regard to the full study: Peptide stimulations targeted recently identified HLA-C-restricted CMV epitopes, whose presentation resists viral immunomodulation, together with well-studied HLA-B-restricted epitopes. Donor HLA type was relevant to the analysis, as public TCR beta signatures indicated carriage of CMV infection together with the matching HLA type.

Overall results and qualifications from the work: Carriers of CMV infection plus the relevant HLA type were discriminated by the cumulative frequency of public TCR beta family members in the study cohort and in an independent approximately 340-donor cohort. The ex vivo response was dominated by HLA-C-restricted CMV-specific TCR beta clonotypes, which also provided the single most frequent clonotype in two of eight donors.

The sample's treatment or condition label, decoded: in vitro stimulation with specific CMV peptide epitopes to enrich CMV-specific T cells. This clonotype was seen repeatedly, ten times or more. Its antigen target is currently unknown. Base-call qualities are not available, and no considerably larger clone is one nucleotide away. The sequencer was an Illumina HiSeq 1500. In-frame beta chains were kept once TCRdb had trimmed the public reads at Q25 with fastp and called clones with MiXCR. Rows with a matching CDR3 protein are joined into one entry that keeps the most common DNA and genes. This sample has around 710,000 distinct CDR3 sequences in its table, and about 28% of those were observed once. The ten top clones hold around 13% of the sample. For CDR1 and CDR2, the germline V gene (reference sequence) lists SEHNR and FQNEAQ. The CDR3 covers 14 residues, taking in both the cysteine and the phenylalanine. Just the 42-base CDR3 DNA is kept, in frame starting at base 1. V is cut back by 5 bases and J by 6 bases, with 3 bases in the junction unmatched.

The chain links TRBV7-9 with TRBJ1-4, and 10 junctional nucleotides match TRBD1. The source material was cultured CD8+ T cells from PBMCs, sampled from culture after CMV antigen stimulation. This TCR was recovered from a human donor in good health (CMV status not recorded). Some clones in this sample may be carry-over from other donors' samples. This receptor has the CDR3 CASSRTGGDEKLFF. The DNA reads as follows: TGTGCCAGCAGCCGGACAGGGGGAGATGAAAAACTGTTTTTT.